One and the same sample provided the 19 T cell receptor beta chains below, sequenced in a study of CD8 T cells in Susac syndrome. Reverse transcription of about 0.45 to 1 ug RNA used random hexamers. TCRdb reprocessed the immunoSEQ multiplex PCR reads via MiXCR and lists one record per CDR3 protein. The sample has fewer than 300,000 distinct CDR3 sequences, 70% to 90% seen once. The sequencing sample was made of CD8+ T cells from PBMCs. The receptors stem from a human donor with multiple sclerosis.

In its sample, this clonotype was seen once. The junction shows a germline mismatch at one end, possibly a read error. The CDR3 protein is CASTLKDRTVSYGYTF. In DNA form, the CDR3 reads TGTGCCAGCACCTTAAAAGATCGGACAGTCTCCTATGGCTACACCTTC. V gene TRBV7-9 combines with J gene TRBJ1-2; D is perhaps TRBD1 (6 bases). CDR3 size: 16 residues. The germline V gene encodes CDR1 SEHNR and CDR2 FQNEAQ (reference sequence). Full variable domain (remainder filled in from reference TRBV7-9 and TRBJ1-2): DTGVSQNPRHKITKRGQNVTFRCDPISEHNRLYWYRQTLGQGPEFLTYFQNEAQLEKSRLLSDRFSAERPKGSFSTLEIQRTEQGDSAMYLCASTLKDRTVSYGYTFGSGTRLTVV.

This clonotype was seen just once. The chain employs TRBV7-9 and TRBJ2-1; 15 bases agree with TRBD2. CDR3 size: 17 residues. Germline CDR1 is SEHNR and CDR2 is FQNEAQ (reference sequence). The junction had 7 bases not matched to a gene; V was cut back by 4 bases and J by 6 bases. The CDR3 here is CASSSGPGLAGGNEQFF. Here the CDR3 DNA reads TGTGCCAGCAGCTCCGGACCGGGACTAGCGGGAGGCAATGAGCAGTTCTTC.

Here the CDR3 reads CASSAVEGGKSTIYF. The CDR3 nucleotides read TGTGCCAGCAGCGCGGTGGAAGGGGGGAAGAGCACCATATATTTT. The chain employs TRBV9 and TRBJ1-3; possible D gene TRBD1, 6 bases. V was cut by 3 bases and J by 9 bases, with 19 bases left in between. CDR1 and CDR2 from the germline V gene are SGDLS and YYNGEE. This CDR3 spans 15 amino acids.

On this clonotype: An end of the junction differs from the germline gene, which may be a read error. The chain combines TRBV28 with TRBJ2-3; 7 nucleotides align to TRBD2. Germline V gene sequence: CDR1 MDHEN, CDR2 SYDVKM. There are 14 residues in the CDR3. The CDR3 DNA reads TGTGCCAGCAGTTTGGCGGGAGTCACAGATATGCAGTATTTT. Translation: CASSLAGVTDMQYF. The whole variable domain, filled in from reference TRBV28 and TRBJ2-3, reads DVKVTQSSRYLVKRTGEKVFLECVQDMDHENMFWYRQDPGLGLRLIYFSYDVKMKEKGDIPEGYSVSREKKERFSLILESASTNQTSMYLCASSLAGVTDMQYFGPGTRLTVL.

This sequence joins TRBV29-1 and TRBJ1-1; tentatively, D is TRBD1 (6 bases). There are 11 residues in the CDR3. From germline, CDR1 is SQVTM and CDR2 ANQGSEA. V gave up 7 bases and J gave up 1 base, with 7 bases separating them. The CDR3 nucleotides read TGCAGCGCGACAGGGAACACTGAAGCTTTCTTT. It is translated as CSATGNTEAFF.

The chain uses TRBV18 and TRBJ2-1; tentatively, D is TRBD1 (5 bases). CDR3 length: 15 amino acids. Trimming took off 3 bases at V and 3 bases at J, with 12 bases between the two ends. CDR1 and CDR2 (germline): KGHSH, LQKENI. CDR3 nucleotide sequence: TGTGCCAGCTCACCTCAAGACAGTTACTACAATGAGCAGTTCTTC. Translation gives CASSPQDSYYNEQFF.

The genes are TRBV7-9 and TRBJ2-5, with D maybe TRBD1 (5 bases). V shed 4 bases and J shed 5 bases, with 8 bases lying between them. CDR3 length equals 12 residues. Germline V gene sequence: CDR1 SEHNR, CDR2 FQNEAQ (reference sequence). CDR3: CASSSGRETQYF. As DNA, the CDR3 is TGTGCCAGCAGCTCAGGGCGGGAGACCCAGTACTTC.

The chain couples TRBV27 to TRBJ2-1; D gene ambiguous. Germline V gives CDR1 MNHEY, CDR2 SMNVEV (reference sequence). There are 13 residues in the CDR3. V gave up 3 bases and J gave up 4 bases, with 7 bases separating them. The CDR3 coding sequence is TGTGCCAGCAGTTTCCCCGGGTACAATGAGCAGTTCTTC. Encoded protein: CASSFPGYNEQFF.

The chain is built from TRBV7-8 and TRBJ2-6; 12 bases fit TRBD1. This CDR3 has 17 amino acids. The junction had 5 bases not matched to a gene; V was cut back by 5 bases and J by 3 bases. Looked up from germline, CDR1 is SGHVS and CDR2 is FQNEAQ. Here the CDR3 reads CASSRGTGGFGANVLTF. CDR3 sequence (DNA): TGTGCCAGCAGCCGCGGGACAGGGGGCTTTGGGGCCAACGTCCTGACTTTC.

The chain combines TRBV5-1 with TRBJ2-3; D gene uncertain. Trimming took 3 bases from V and 0 from J, leaving 11 bases between them. This CDR3 is built from 15 residues. Germline assignment: CDR1 SGHRS and CDR2 YFSETQ. This chain's CDR3 is CASSYSGTSTDTQYF. CDR3 bases: TGCGCCAGCAGCTACTCCGGTACTAGCACAGATACGCAGTATTTT.

The chain carries TRBV7-9 and TRBJ1-4; D is unresolved. The length of the CDR3 is 16 residues. The V gene lost 1 base and the J gene lost 0 bases, with 9 bases spanning the gap. Germline CDR1 SEHNR, CDR2 FQNEAQ (reference sequence). CDR3 loop: CASSLVVRTTNEKLFF. The DNA of the CDR3 is TGTGCCAGCAGCTTAGTAGTCAGAACAACTAATGAAAAACTGTTTTTT. Full variable domain (missing parts from reference TRBV7-9 and TRBJ1-4): DTGVSQNPRHKITKRGQNVTFRCDPISEHNRLYWYRQTLGQGPEFLTYFQNEAQLEKSRLLSDRFSAERPKGSFSTLEIQRTEQGDSAMYLCASSLVVRTTNEKLFFGSGTQLSVL.

In DNA form, the CDR3 reads TGTGCCAGCAATTTGACAGGGTTTGATGGCTACACCTTC. This encodes CASNLTGFDGYTF. The gene calls are TRBV27 and TRBJ1-2; 7 positions match TRBD1. Germline CDR1 reads MNHEY; CDR2 reads SMNVEV (reference sequence). The CDR3 spans 13 residues. V gave up 7 bases and J gave up 6 bases; unmatched junction bases: 8.

This clonotype showed up just a few times. At one of its ends the junction is not consistent with the germline gene, which may arise from a read error. The chain has TRBV23-1 and TRBJ1-4, with 8 bases matching TRBD1. TRBV23-1 is an ORF, and what it does is uncertain. The CDR3 contains 14 residues. CDR3 region: CASSHTGGKEKLFF. DNA for the CDR3: TGCGCCAGCAGTCATACAGGGGGAAAGGAAAAACTTTTTTTT.

This chain links TRBV2 with TRBJ2-3; no reliable D call. The length of the CDR3 is 13 residues. V lost 10 bases and J lost 2, with 13 bases in between. Germline V gene sequence: CDR1 SNHLY, CDR2 FYNNEI. The CDR3 loop is CANPTGPTDTQYF. The CDR3 bases are TGTGCCAACCCGACGGGCCCCACAGATACGCAGTATTTT.

For the CDR3, the DNA is TGTGCCAGCAGACGGACTAGCTCCCCCAAAAACATTCAGTACTTC. Translated: CASRRTSSPKNIQYF. V and J are TRBV6-6 and TRBJ2-4, with 8 bases that match TRBD2. Germline CDR1 and CDR2: MNHNY and SVGAGI (reference sequence). Losses at the gene ends were 6 bases for V and 2 bases for J; bases not matched to a gene: 6. The CDR3 runs to 15 residues.

In its sample, this clonotype was seen once. The chain has TRBV7-3 and TRBJ2-1; 11 bases are shared with TRBD2. Per germline, CDR1 SGHTA and CDR2 FQGTGA. With 4 bases clipped from V and 4 bases from J, the junction kept 3 bases outside the gene matches. The CDR3 is made up of 15 amino acids. The CDR3 DNA sequence: TGTGCCAGCAGCTCAGTAGCGGGAGGGTACAATGAGCAGTTCTTC. Translated: CASSSVAGGYNEQFF. The whole variable domain, remainder taken from reference TRBV7-3 and TRBJ2-1, is GAGVSQTPSNKVTEKGKYVELRCDPISGHTALYWYRQSLGQGPEFLIYFQGTGAADDSGLPNDRFFAVRPEGSVSTLKIQRTERGDSAVYLCASSSVAGGYNEQFFGPGTRLTVL.

This clonotype was detected only a few times. V is TRBV20-1 and J is TRBJ2-7; maybe TRBD1 (6 bases). The CDR3 runs 14 residues. Germline CDR1 is DFQATT and CDR2 is SNEGSKA (reference sequence). The ends were cut back, 3 bases at V and 0 bases at J, with 12 bases in the middle. The CDR3 region has the DNA TGCAGTGCTAGCGGACAGCCCAGCTCCTACGAGCAGTACTTC. Translation: CSASGQPSSYEQYF.

V gene TRBV5-4 combines with J gene TRBJ2-3, with 7 bases aligning to TRBD1. Trimming took 0 bases from V and 4 from J; bases not matched to a gene: 2. Looked up from germline, CDR1 is SGHNT and CDR2 is YYREEE (reference sequence). The CDR3 loop spans 14 amino acids. The CDR3 spells CASSLGGGADTQYF. The CDR3 DNA reads TGTGCCAGCAGCTTGGGAGGGGGCGCAGATACGCAGTATTTT.

This clonotype was detected once. The rearrangement joins TRBV2 to TRBJ2-3; 8 bases align to TRBD2. Germline trimming cut 8 bases from V and 5 bases from J; bases unmatched to any gene: 6. In germline, CDR1 is SNHLY, CDR2 FYNNEI. The CDR3 loop spans 13 amino acids. The CDR3 sequence is CASLAGGGDTQYF. The DNA of the CDR3 is TGTGCCAGCCTGGCGGGAGGAGGAGATACGCAGTATTTT. Looking up the rest from reference TRBV2 and TRBJ2-3 gives the full variable domain: EPEVTQTPSHQVTQMGQEVILRCVPISNHLYFYWYRQILGQKVEFLVSFYNNEISEKSEIFDDQFSVERPDGSNFTLKIRSTKLEDSAMYFCASLAGGGDTQYFGPGTRLTVL.